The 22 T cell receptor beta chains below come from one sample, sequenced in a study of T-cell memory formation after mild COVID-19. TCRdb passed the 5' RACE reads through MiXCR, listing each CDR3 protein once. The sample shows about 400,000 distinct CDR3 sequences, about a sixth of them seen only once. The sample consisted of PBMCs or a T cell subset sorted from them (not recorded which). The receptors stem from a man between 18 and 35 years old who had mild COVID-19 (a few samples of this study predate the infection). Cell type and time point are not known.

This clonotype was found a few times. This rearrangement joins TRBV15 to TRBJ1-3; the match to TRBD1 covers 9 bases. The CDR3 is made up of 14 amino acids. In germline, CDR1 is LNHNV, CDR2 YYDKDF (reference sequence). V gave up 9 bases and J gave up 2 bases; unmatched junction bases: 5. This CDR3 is CATDRDRAGNTIYF. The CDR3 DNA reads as TGTGCCACTGACCGGGACAGGGCTGGAAACACCATATATTTT.

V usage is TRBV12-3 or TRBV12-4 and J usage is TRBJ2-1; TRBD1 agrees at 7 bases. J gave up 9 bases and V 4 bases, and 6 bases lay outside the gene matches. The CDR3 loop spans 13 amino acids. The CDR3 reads CASSSPNRGEQFF. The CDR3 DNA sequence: TGTGCCAGCAGTTCCCCCAACAGGGGTGAGCAGTTCTTC.

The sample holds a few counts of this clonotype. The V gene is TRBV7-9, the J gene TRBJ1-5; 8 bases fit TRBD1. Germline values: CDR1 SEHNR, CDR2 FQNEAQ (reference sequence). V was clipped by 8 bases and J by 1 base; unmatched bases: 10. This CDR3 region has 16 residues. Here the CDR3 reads CASPDRGRESNQPQHF. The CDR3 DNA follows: TGTGCCAGCCCTGACAGGGGCCGCGAAAGCAATCAGCCCCAGCATTTT.

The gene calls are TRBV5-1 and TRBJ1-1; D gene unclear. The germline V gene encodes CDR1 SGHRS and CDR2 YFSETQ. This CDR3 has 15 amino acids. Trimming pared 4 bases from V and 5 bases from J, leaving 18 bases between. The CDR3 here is CASSLFAGMETEAFF. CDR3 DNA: TGCGCCAGCAGCCTTTTTGCGGGAATGGAGACTGAAGCTTTCTTT.

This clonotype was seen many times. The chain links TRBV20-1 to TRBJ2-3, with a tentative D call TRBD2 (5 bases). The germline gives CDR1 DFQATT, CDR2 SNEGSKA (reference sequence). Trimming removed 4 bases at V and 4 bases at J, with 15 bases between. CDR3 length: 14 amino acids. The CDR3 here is CSAIEGPSADTQYF. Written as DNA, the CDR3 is TGCAGTGCTATCGAGGGCCCCTCTGCAGATACGCAGTATTTT.

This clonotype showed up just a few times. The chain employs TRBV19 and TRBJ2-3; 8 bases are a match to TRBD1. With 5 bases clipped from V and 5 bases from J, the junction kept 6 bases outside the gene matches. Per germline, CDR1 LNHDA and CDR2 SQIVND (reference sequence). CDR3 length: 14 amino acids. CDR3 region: CASSWAGGRDTQYF. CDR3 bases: TGTGCCAGTAGTTGGGCAGGGGGCAGAGATACGCAGTATTTT. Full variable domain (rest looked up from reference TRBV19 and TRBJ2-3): DGGITQSPKYLFRKEGQNVTLSCEQNLNHDAMYWYRQDPGQGLRLIYYSQIVNDFQKGDIAEGYSVSREKKESFPLTVTSAQKNPTAFYLCASSWAGGRDTQYFGPGTRLTVL.

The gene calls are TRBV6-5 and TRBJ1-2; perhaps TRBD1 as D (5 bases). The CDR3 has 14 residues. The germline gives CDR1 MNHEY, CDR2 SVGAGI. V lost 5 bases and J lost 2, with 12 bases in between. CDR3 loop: CASSAERGNYGYTF. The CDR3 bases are TGTGCCAGCAGTGCGGAACGGGGCAACTATGGCTACACCTTC.

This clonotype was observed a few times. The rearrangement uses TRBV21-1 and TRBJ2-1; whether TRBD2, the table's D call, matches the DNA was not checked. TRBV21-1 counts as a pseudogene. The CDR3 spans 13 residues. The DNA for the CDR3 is TGTGCCACCCCCCGGCTAGCTTCCAATGAGCAGTTCTTC. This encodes CATPRLASNEQFF.

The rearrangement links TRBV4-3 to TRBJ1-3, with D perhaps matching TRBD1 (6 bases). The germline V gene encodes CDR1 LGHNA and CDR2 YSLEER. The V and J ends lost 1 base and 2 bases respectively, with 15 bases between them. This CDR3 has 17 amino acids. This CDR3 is CASSQGRNRVPGNTIYF. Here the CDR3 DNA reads TGCGCCAGCAGCCAAGGCCGAAACAGGGTACCTGGAAACACCATATATTTT.

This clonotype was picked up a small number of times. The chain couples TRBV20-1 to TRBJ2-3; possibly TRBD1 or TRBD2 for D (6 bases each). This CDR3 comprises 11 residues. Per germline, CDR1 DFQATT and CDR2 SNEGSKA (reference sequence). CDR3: CRAEGGDTQYF. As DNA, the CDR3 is TGCAGAGCCGAAGGGGGGGATACGCAGTATTTT.

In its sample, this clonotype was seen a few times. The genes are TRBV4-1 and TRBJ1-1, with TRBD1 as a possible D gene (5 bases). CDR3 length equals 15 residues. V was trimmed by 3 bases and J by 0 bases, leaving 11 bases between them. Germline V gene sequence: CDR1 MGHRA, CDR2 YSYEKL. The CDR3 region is CASSHRQGMNTEAFF. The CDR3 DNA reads TGCGCCAGCAGCCACCGCCAGGGTATGAACACTGAAGCTTTCTTT.

CDR3: CASSVSGGAETQYF. The DNA of the CDR3 is TGTGCCAGCAGCGTATCCGGGGGCGCAGAGACCCAGTACTTC. The V and J genes are TRBV9 and TRBJ2-5; either TRBD1 or TRBD2 may fit D (6 bases each). The CDR3 is made up of 14 amino acids. Germline loops: CDR1 SGDLS, CDR2 YYNGEE. Deletions cut 1 base from V and 4 bases from J, with 11 bases between.

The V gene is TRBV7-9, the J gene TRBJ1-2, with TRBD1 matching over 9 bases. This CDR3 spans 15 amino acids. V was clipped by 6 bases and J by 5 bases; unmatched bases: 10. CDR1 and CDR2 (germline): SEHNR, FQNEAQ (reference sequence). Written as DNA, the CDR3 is TGTGCCAGCAGTCCAGTGACAGGGGGTGCTTATGGCTACACCTTC. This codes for CASSPVTGGAYGYTF.

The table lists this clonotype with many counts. The CDR3 bases are TGTGCCAGCAGCTTAGGTCTGGGAAACATTCAGTACTTC. Protein product: CASSLGLGNIQYF. The chain has TRBV7-2 and TRBJ2-4; D remains ambiguous. Per germline, CDR1 SGHTA and CDR2 FQGNSA. The CDR3 runs to 13 residues. Trimming pared 1 base from V and 6 bases from J, leaving 7 bases between.

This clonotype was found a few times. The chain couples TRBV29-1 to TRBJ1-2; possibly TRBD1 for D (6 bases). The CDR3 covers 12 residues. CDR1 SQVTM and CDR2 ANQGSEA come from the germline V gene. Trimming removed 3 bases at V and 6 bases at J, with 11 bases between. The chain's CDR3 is CSVDQGNDGYTF. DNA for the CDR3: TGCAGCGTTGATCAGGGGAATGATGGCTACACCTTC.

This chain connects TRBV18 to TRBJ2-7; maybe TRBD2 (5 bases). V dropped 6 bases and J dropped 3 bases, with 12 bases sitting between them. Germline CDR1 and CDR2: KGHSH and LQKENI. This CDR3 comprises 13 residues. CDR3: CASSAVGSYEQYV. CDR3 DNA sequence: TGTGCCAGCTCCGCCGTTGGGAGCTACGAGCAGTACGTC.

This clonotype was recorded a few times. CDR3 in amino acids: CSVGGLFDRVHGYTF. The CDR3, as DNA: TGCAGCGTTGGGGGACTTTTTGACAGGGTCCATGGCTACACCTTC. This chain connects TRBV29-1 to TRBJ1-2, with 7 bases lining up with TRBD1. This CDR3 region has 15 residues. Germline CDR1 reads SQVTM; CDR2 reads ANQGSEA. Trimming took 4 bases from V and 6 from J; bases not matched to a gene: 14.

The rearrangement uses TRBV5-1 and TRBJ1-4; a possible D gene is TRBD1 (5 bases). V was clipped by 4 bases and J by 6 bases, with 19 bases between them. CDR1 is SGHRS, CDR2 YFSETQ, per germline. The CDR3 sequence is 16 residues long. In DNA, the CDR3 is TGCGCCAGCAGCCCCGGGGACTCTCGGGGGTATGAAAAACTGTTTTTT. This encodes CASSPGDSRGYEKLFF. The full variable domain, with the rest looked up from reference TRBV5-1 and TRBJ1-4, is KAGVTQTPRYLIKTRGQQVTLSCSPISGHRSVSWYQQTPGQGLQFLFEYFSETQRNKGNFPGRFSGRQFSNSRSEMNVSTLELGDSALYLCASSPGDSRGYEKLFFGSGTQLSVL.

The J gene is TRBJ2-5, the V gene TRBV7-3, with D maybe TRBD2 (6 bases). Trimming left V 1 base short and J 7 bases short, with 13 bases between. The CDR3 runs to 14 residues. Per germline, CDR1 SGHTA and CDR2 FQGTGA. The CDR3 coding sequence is TGTGCCAGCAGCTTAAGAGGGCAGGGAGGGACCCAGTACTTC. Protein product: CASSLRGQGGTQYF. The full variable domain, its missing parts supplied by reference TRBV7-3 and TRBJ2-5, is GAGVSQTPSNKVTEKGKYVELRCDPISGHTALYWYRQSLGQGPEFLIYFQGTGAADDSGLPNDRFFAVRPEGSVSTLKIQRTERGDSAVYLCASSLRGQGGTQYFGPGTRLLVL.

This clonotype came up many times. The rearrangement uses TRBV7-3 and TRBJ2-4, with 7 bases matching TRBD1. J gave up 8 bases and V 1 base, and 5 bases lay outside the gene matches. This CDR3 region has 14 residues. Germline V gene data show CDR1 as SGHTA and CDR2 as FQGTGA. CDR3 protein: CASSLNLQGDIQYF. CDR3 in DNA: TGTGCCAGCAGCTTAAATCTGCAGGGGGACATTCAGTACTTC.

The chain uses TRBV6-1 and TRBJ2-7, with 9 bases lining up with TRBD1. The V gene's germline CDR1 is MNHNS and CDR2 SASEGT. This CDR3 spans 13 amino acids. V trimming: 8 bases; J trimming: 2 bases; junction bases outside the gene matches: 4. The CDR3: CASGQGPPYEQYF. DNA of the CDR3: TGTGCCAGCGGACAGGGGCCTCCCTACGAGCAGTACTTC.

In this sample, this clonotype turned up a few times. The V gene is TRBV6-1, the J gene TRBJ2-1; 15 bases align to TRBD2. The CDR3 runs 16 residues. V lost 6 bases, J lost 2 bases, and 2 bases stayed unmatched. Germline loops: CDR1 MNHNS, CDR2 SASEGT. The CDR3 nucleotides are TGTGCCAGCAGCGGACTAGCGGGGGGGACCTACAATGAGCAGTTCTTC. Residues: CASSGLAGGTYNEQFF.